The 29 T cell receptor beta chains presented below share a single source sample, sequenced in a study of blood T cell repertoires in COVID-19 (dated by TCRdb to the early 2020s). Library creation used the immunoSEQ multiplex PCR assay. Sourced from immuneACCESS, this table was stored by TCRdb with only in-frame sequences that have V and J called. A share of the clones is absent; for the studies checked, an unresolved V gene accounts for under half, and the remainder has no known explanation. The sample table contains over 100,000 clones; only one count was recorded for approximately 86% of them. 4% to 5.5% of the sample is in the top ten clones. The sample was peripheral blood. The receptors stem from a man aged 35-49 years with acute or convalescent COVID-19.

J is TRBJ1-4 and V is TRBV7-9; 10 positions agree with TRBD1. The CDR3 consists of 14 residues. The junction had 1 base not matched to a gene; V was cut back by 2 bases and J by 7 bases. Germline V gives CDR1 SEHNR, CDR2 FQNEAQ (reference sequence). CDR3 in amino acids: CASSLRDRGEKLFF. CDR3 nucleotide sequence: TGTGCCAGCAGCTTAAGGGACAGGGGTGAAAAACTGTTTTTT.

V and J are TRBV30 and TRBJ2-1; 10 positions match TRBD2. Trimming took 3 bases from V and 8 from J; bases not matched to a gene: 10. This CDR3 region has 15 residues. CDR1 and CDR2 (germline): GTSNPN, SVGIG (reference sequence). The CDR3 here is CAWRGSSGRKYEQFF. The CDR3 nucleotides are TGTGCCTGGAGAGGTAGTAGCGGGAGGAAGTATGAGCAGTTCTTC.

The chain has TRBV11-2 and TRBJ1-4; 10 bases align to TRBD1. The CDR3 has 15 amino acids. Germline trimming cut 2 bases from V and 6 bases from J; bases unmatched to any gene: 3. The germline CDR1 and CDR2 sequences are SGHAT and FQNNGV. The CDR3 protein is CASSLRGTGDEKLFF. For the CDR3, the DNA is TGTGCCAGCAGCTTAAGGGGGACAGGGGATGAAAAACTGTTTTTT.

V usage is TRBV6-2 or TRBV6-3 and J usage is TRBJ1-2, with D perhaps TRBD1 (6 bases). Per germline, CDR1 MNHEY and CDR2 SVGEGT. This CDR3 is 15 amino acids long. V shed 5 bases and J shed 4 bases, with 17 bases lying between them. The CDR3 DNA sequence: TGTGCCAGCAGTCCCCTTACAGGGTCGAGCTATGGCTACACCTTC. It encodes CASSPLTGSSYGYTF.

CDR3 nucleotides: TGTGCCAGCAGCTTAGGCCTAGCGGGAGCGTCCGAGCAGTACTTC. This sequence encodes CASSLGLAGASEQYF. The chain has TRBV7-6 and TRBJ2-7; 10 bases map to TRBD2. V lost 1 base and J lost 6; bases outside the gene matches: 6. CDR3 length: 15 residues. Looked up from germline, CDR1 is SGHVS and CDR2 is FNYEAQ.

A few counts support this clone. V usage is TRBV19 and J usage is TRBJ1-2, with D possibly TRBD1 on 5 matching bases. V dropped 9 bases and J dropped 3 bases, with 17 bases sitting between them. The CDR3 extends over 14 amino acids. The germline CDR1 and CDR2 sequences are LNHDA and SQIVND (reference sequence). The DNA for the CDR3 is TGTGCCAGCGGGGGAGGATCGATCTACTATGGCTACACCTTC. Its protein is CASGGGSIYYGYTF.

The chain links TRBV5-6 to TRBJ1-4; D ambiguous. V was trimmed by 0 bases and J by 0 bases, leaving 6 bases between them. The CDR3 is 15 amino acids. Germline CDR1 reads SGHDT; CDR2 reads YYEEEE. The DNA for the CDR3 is TGTGCCAGCAGCTTGGAGAGGTCAACTAATGAAAAACTGTTTTTT. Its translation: CASSLERSTNEKLFF.

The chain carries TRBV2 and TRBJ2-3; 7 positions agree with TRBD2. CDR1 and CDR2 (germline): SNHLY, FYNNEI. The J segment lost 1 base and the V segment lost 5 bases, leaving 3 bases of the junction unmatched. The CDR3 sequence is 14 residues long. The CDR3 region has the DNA TGTGCCAGCAGTTACACTAGCGGCACAGATACGCAGTATTTT. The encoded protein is CASSYTSGTDTQYF.

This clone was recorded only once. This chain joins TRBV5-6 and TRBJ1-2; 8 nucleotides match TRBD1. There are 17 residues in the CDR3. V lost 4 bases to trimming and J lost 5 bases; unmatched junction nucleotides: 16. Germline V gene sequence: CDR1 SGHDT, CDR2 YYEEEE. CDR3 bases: TGTGCCAGCAGCCTTTACTCCGGGACAGGCGGCTTTTATGGCTACACCTTC. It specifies CASSLYSGTGGFYGYTF.

The CDR3 is CASSSRGGISTDTQYF. In nucleotides, the CDR3 is TGCGCCAGCAGTTCCCGCGGAGGGATAAGCACAGATACGCAGTATTTT. This rearrangement joins TRBV5-1 to TRBJ2-3, with a weak D call TRBD2 (6 bases). Trimming removed 5 bases at V and 0 bases at J, with 16 bases between. This CDR3 is built from 16 residues. Germline lookup yields CDR1 SGHRS and CDR2 YFSETQ.

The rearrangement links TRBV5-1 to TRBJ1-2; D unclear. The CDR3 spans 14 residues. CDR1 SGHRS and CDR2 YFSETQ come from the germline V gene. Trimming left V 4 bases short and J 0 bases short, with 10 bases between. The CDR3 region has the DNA TGCGCCAGCAGCGTTCAGGCCTCTAACTATGGCTACACCTTC. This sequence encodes CASSVQASNYGYTF.

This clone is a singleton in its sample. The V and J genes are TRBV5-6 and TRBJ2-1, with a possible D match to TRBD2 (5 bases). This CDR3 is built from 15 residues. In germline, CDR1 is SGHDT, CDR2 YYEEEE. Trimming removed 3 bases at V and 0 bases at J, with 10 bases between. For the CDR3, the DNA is TGTGCCAGCAGCTACTATAGCGACTCCTACAATGAGCAGTTCTTC. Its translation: CASSYYSDSYNEQFF. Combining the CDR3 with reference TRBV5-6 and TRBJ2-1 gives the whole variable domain DAGVTQSPTHLIKTRGQQVTLRCSPKSGHDTVSWYQQALGQGPQFIFQYYEEEERQRGNFPDRFSGHQFPNYSSELNVNALLLGDSALYLCASSYYSDSYNEQFFGPGTRLTVL.

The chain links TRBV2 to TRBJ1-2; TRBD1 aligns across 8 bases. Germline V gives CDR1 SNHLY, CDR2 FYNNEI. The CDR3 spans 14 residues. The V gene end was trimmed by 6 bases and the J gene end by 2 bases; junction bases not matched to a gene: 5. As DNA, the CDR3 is TGTGCCAGCAGAGGGACAGGCGGAAACTATGGCTACACCTTC. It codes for CASRGTGGNYGYTF. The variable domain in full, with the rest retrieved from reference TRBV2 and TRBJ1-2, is EPEVTQTPSHQVTQMGQEVILRCVPISNHLYFYWYRQILGQKVEFLVSFYNNEISEKSEIFDDQFSVERPDGSNFTLKIRSTKLEDSAMYFCASRGTGGNYGYTFGSGTRLTVV.

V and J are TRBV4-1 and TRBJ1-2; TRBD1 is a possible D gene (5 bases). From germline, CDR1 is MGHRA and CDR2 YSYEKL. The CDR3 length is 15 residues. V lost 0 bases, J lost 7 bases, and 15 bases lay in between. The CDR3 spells CASSQDPGLLRGYTF. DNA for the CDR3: TGCGCCAGCAGCCAAGACCCAGGGCTCCTTCGTGGCTACACCTTC.

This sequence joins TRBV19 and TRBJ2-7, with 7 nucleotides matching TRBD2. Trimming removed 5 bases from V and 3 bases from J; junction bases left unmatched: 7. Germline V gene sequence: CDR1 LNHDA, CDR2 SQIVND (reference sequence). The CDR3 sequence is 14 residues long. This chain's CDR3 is CASSRPGLYYEQYF. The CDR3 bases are TGTGCCAGTAGTCGCCCGGGACTATACTACGAGCAGTACTTC.

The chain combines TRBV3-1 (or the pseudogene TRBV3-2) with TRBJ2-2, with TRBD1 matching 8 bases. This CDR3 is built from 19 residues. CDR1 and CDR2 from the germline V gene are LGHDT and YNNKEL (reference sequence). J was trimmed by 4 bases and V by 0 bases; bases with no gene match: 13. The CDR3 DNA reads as TGTGCCAGCAGCCAAGATCGGGGACCAGGGGGCGCTTTCACCGGGGAGCTGTTTTTT. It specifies CASSQDRGPGGAFTGELFF.

The chain's CDR3 is CASSMTVQETQYF. The CDR3 DNA follows: TGTGCCAGTAGTATGACAGTTCAAGAGACCCAGTACTTC. The chain uses TRBV19 and TRBJ2-5, with a weak D call TRBD1 (5 bases). With 3 bases removed from V and 2 bases from J, the gap between germline ends came to 7 bases. The CDR3 runs 13 residues. The germline V gene encodes CDR1 LNHDA and CDR2 SQIVND (reference sequence).

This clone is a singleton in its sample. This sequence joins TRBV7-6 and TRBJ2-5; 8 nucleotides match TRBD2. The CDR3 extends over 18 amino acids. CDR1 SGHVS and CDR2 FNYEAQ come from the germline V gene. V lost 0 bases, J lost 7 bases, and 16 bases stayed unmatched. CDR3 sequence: CASSLAPGREGRAGTQYF. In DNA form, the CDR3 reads TGTGCCAGCAGCTTAGCCCCCGGGAGGGAGGGCCGCGCTGGGACCCAGTACTTC. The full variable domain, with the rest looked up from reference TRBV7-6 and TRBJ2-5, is GAGVSQSPRYKVTKRGQDVALRCDPISGHVSLYWYRQALGQGPEFLTYFNYEAQQDKSGLPNDRFSAERPEGSISTLTIQRTEQRDSAMYRCASSLAPGREGRAGTQYFGPGTRLLVL.

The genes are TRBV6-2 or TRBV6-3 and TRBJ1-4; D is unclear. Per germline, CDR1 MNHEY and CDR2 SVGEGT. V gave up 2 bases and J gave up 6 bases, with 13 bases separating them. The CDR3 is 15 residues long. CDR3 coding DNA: TGTGCCAGCAGTTACGGTAGGCCACGGGATGAAAAACTGTTTTTT. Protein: CASSYGRPRDEKLFF.

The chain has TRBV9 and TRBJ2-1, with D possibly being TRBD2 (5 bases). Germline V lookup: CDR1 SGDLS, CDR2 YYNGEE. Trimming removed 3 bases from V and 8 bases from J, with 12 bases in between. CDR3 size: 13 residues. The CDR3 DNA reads TGTGCCAGCAGCGCGAACTCCGGGGATGAGCAGTTCTTC. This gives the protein CASSANSGDEQFF.

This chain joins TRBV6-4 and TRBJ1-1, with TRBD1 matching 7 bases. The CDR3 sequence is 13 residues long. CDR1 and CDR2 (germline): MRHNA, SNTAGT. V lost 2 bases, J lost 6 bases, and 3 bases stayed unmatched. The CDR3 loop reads CASSDEGGSEAFF. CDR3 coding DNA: TGTGCCAGCAGTGACGAAGGGGGCTCTGAAGCTTTCTTT.

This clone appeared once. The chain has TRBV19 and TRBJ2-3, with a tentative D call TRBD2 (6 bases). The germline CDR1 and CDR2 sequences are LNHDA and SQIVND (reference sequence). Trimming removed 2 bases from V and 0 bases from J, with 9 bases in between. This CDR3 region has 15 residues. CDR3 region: CASSITGLSTDTQYF. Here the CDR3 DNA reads TGTGCCAGTAGTATAACGGGACTCAGCACAGATACGCAGTATTTT.

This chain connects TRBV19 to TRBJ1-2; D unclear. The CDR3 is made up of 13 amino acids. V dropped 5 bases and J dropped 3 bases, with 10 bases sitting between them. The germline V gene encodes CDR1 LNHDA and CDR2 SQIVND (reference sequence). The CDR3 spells CASSSPTDYGYTF. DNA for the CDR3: TGTGCCAGTAGTTCCCCCACAGACTATGGCTACACCTTC.

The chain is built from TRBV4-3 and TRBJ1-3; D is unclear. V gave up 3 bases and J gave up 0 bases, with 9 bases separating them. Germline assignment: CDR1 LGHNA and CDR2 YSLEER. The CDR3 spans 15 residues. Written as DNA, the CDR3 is TGCGCCAGCAGCCAGGATCGGGACTCTGGAAACACCATATATTTT. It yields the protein CASSQDRDSGNTIYF.

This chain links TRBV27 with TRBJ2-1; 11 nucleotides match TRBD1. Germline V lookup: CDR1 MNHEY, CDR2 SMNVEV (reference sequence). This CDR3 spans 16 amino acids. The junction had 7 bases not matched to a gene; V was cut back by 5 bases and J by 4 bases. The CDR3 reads CASSPRTGGTYNEQFF. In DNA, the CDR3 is TGTGCCAGCAGTCCAAGGACAGGGGGCACGTACAATGAGCAGTTCTTC.

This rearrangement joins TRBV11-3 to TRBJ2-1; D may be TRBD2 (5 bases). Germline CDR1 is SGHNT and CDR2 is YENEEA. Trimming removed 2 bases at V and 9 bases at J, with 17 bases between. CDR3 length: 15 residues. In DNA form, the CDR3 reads TGTGCCAGCAGCTTAACGGCTAGCCCCCCGCTTGAGCAGTTCTTC. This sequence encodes CASSLTASPPLEQFF.

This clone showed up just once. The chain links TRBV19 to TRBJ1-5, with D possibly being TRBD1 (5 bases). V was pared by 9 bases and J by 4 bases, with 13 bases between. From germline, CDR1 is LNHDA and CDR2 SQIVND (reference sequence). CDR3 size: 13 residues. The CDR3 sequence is CASLGGWNQPQHF. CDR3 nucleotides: TGTGCCAGCCTCGGGGGTTGGAATCAGCCCCAGCATTTT.

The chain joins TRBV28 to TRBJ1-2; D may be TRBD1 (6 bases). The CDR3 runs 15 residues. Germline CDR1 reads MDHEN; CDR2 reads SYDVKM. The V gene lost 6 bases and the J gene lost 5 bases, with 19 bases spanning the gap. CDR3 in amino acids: CASSPHGTLFYGYTF. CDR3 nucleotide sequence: TGTGCCAGCAGCCCCCACGGGACACTCTTTTATGGCTACACCTTC.

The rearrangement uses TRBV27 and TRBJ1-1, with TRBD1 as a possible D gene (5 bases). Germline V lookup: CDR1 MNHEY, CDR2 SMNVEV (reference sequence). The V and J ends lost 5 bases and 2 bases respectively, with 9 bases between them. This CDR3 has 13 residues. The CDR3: CASSPRVNTEAFF. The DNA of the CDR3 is TGTGCCAGCAGTCCCAGGGTAAACACTGAAGCTTTCTTT.